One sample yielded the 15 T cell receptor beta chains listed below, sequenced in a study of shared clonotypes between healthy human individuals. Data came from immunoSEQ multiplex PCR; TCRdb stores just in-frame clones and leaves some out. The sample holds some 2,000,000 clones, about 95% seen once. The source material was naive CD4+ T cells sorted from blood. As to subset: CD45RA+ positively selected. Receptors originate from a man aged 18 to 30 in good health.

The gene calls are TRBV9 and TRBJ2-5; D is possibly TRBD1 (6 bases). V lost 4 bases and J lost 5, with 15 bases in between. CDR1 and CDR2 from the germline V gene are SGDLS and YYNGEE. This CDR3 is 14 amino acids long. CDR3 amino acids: CASSPRTVIETQYF. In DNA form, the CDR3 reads TGTGCCAGCAGCCCAAGGACAGTAATTGAGACCCAGTACTTC.

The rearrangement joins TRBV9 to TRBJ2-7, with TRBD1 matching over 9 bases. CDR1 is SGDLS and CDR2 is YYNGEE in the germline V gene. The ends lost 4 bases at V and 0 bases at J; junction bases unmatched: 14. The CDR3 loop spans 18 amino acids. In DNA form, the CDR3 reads TGTGCCAGCAGCCTCCGCGGGGACAGGGTAGCCTCCTCCTACGAGCAGTACTTC. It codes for CASSLRGDRVASSYEQYF. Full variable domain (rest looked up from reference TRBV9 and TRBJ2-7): DSGVTQTPKHLITATGQRVTLRCSPRSGDLSVYWYQQSLDQGLQFLIQYYNGEERAKGNILERFSAQQFPDLHSELNLSSLELGDSALYFCASSLRGDRVASSYEQYFGPGTRLTVT.

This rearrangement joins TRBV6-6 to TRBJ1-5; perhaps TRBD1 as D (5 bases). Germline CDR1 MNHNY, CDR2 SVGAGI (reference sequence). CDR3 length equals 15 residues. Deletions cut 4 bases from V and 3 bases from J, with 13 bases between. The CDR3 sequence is CASSWYRGFNQPQHF. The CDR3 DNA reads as TGTGCCAGCAGTTGGTACCGGGGCTTCAATCAGCCCCAGCATTTT.

DNA for the CDR3: TGTGCCAGCAGCTTATGGCGGGAGGTCACAGATACGCAGTATTTT. This translates into CASSLWREVTDTQYF. The chain joins TRBV7-2 to TRBJ2-3; 8 nucleotides line up with TRBD2. CDR1 is SGHTA, CDR2 FQGNSA, per germline. Unmatched junction bases numbered 3, after V lost 2 bases and J lost 2 bases. The CDR3 extends over 15 amino acids.

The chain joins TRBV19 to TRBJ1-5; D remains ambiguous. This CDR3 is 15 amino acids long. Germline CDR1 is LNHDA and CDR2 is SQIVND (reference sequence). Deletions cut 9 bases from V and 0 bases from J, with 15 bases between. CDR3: CASTITGPSNQPQHF. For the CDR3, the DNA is TGTGCCAGCACAATCACGGGCCCTAGCAATCAGCCCCAGCATTTT.

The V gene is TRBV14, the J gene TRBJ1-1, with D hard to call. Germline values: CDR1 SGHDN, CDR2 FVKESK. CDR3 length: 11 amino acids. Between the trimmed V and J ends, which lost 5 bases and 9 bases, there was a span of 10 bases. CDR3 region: CASSVGPQAFF. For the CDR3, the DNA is TGTGCCAGCAGCGTGGGCCCCCAAGCTTTCTTT. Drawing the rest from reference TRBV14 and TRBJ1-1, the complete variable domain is EAGVTQFPSHSVIEKGQTVTLRCDPISGHDNLYWYRRVMGKEIKFLLHFVKESKQDESGMPNNRFLAERTGGTYSTLKVQPAELEDSGVYFCASSVGPQAFFGQGTRLTVV.

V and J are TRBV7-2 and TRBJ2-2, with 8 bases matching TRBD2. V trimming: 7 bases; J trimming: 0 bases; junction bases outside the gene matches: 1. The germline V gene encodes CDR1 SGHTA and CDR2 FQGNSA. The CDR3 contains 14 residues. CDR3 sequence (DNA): TGTGCCAGCAAACTAGCGGCGAACACCGGGGAGCTGTTTTTT. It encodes CASKLAANTGELFF.

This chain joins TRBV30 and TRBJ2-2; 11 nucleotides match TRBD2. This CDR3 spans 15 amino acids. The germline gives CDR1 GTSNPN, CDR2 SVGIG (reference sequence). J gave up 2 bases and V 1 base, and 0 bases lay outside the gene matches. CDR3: CAWSGLAGNTGELFF. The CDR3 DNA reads TGTGCCTGGAGTGGACTAGCGGGAAACACCGGGGAGCTGTTTTTT. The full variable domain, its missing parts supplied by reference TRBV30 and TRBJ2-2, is SQTIHQWPATLVQPVGSPLSLECTVEGTSNPNLYWYRQAAGRGLQLLFYSVGIGQISSEVPQNLSASRPQDRQFILSSKKLLLSDSGFYLCAWSGLAGNTGELFFGEGSRLTVL.

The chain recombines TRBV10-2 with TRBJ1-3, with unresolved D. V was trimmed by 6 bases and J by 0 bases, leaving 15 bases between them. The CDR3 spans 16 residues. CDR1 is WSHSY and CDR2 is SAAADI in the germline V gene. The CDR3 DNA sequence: TGCGCCAGCAGCAAAGATAAAACAAACTCTGGAAACACCATATATTTT. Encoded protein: CASSKDKTNSGNTIYF.

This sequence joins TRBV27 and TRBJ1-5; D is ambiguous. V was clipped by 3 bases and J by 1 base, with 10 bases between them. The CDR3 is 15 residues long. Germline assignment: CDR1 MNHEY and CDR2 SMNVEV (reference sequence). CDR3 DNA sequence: TGTGCCAGCAGTTTGCGACCCGGCAGCAATCAGCCCCAGCATTTT. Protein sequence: CASSLRPGSNQPQHF.

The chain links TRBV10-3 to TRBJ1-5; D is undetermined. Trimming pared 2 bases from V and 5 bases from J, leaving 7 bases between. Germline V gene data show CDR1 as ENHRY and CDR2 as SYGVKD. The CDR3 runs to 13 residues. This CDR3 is CAISEQYDQPQHF. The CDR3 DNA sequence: TGTGCCATCAGTGAGCAGTACGATCAGCCCCAGCATTTT.

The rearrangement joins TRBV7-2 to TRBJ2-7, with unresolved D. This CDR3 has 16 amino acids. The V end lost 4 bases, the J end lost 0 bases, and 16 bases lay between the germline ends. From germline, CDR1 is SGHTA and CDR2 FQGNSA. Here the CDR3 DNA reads TGTGCCAGCAGCTCGATGGTCGGCAGGAGCTCCTACGAGCAGTACTTC. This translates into CASSSMVGRSSYEQYF.

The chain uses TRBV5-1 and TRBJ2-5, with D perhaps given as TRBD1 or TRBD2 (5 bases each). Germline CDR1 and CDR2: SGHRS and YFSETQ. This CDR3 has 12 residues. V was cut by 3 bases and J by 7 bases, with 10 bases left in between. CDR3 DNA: TGCGCCAGCAGCTCGGGGCTCAGGACCCAGTACTTC. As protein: CASSSGLRTQYF.

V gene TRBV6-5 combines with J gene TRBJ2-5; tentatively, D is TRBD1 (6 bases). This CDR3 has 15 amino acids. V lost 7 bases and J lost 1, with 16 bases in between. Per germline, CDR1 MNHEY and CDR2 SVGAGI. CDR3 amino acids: CASKEGGYTQETQYF. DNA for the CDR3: TGTGCCAGCAAGGAAGGGGGATACACCCAAGAGACCCAGTACTTC.

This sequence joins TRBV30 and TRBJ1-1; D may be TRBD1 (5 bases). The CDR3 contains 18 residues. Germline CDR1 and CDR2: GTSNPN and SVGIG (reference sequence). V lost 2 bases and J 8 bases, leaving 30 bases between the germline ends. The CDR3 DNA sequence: TGTGCCTGGAGTCCGATAGATGGGGCTGGAACTCTACCCCGCGAAGCTTTCTTT. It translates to CAWSPIDGAGTLPREAFF.